This TCR beta chain was captured in a study of cytomegalovirus exposure and HLA in healthy donors. Primers for the PCR totalled 60 Vbeta and 13 Jbeta. The repertoire was sequenced with immunoSEQ multiplex PCR; TCRdb's copy has only in-frame clones and lacks some. This table has some 200,000 clones, less than 85% appearing once. V was cut by 0 bases and J by 0 bases, with 24 bases left in between. This CDR3 has 20 residues. The germline V gene encodes CDR1 SQVTM and CDR2 ANQGSEA. The origin of this receptor is a man aged 18 to 35 in good health and CMV-seronegative. Sequencing was carried out using PBMCs. The genes are TRBV29-1 and TRBJ2-1; maybe TRBD2 (6 bases). The CDR3, as DNA: TGCAGCGTTGAAGACCGGGACTCGAAATTCTCTTTCACCTCCTACAATGAGCAGTTCTTC. It codes for CSVEDRDSKFSFTSYNEQFF.